This T cell receptor (beta chain) was observed in a study of persistence of HIV-infected CD4 T cells. About the study: Donors were ART-treated; their CMV- and Gag-responding CD4+ T cells were isolated. A couple of participants gave one leukapheresis sample; others gave up to about 200 mL blood repeatedly.

Cells were stimulated with overlapping HIV-1 Gag 15-mer peptides. CD40L-negative CD69-negative CD45RO-high memory CD4+ T cells were sorted as populations depleted of antigen-responding cells. Plasma HIV-1 RNA stayed below 50 copies/mL for at least 4 years. CD4+ T cell counts exceeded 400 cells/uL; CMV serology was positive. The immunoSEQ assay was version 4, run in survey mode. Using immunoSEQ multiplex PCR, the repertoire was profiled, and TCRdb retains in-frame clones only, with some absent. This sample carries 64,000 or so clones, 70% to 75% of them seen once, and the ten largest clones take 1.5% to 2%. Points on this clone: Its target is unknown.

Germline-derived CDR1 and CDR2 are LNHDA and SQIVND (reference sequence). The CDR3 runs to 12 residues. Trimming took off 6 bases at V and 12 bases at J, with 18 bases between the two ends. This sequence originates from an adult man with HIV who was CMV-seropositive. The chain combines TRBV19 with TRBJ2-7; D is unclear. The input for sequencing was CD4+ T cells sorted from PBMCs after roughly 18-hour stimulation, taken from a patient who received antiretroviral therapy. CDR3 sequence reads: CASSRRDSALYF. The CDR3 coding sequence is TGTGCCAGTAGCAGGCGAGACTCTGCCTTGTACTTC.